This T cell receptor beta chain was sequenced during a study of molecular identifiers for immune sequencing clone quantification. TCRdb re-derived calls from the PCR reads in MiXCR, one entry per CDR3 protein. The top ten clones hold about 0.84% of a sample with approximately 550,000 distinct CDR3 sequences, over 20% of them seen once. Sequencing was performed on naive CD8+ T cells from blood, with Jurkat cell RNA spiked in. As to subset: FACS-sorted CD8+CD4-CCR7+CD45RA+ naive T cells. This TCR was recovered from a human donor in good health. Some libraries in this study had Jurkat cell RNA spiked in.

CDR3 in amino acids: CASRRDRDYEQYF. The CDR3 DNA sequence: TGTGCCAGCAGACGGGACAGAGATTACGAGCAGTACTTC. V is TRBV7-9 and J is TRBJ2-7; 7 positions match TRBD1. The CDR3 has 13 amino acids. V lost 6 bases to trimming and J lost 4 bases; unmatched junction nucleotides: 6. CDR1 and CDR2 from the germline V gene are SEHNR and FQNEAQ (reference sequence).